This T cell receptor (beta chain) was recovered during a study of T cell responses to AZD1222 COVID-19 vaccine. Broader study findings: Unmutated regions of variants are reportedly targeted by nearly half of spike-specific TCRs. Most donors were white British and more were female, and clonal diversity was possibly underestimated.

Remarks on this clone: No antigen is known for it.

Assay used: immunoSEQ multiplex PCR; TCRdb lists only in-frame clones, some missing. The repertoire holds under 70,000 clones, more than 70% seen once, with 11% to 15% in the top ten. The CDR3 length is 17 residues. Germline V CDR1 and CDR2: SGHTA, FQGNSA. Trimming removed 4 bases from V and 7 bases from J, with 20 bases in between. The clonotype was recovered from an adult in good health. The chain carries TRBV7-2 and TRBJ1-6, with D maybe TRBD1 (6 bases). The sequencing here drew on peripheral blood, taken on day 0 of AZD1222 vaccination. CDR3 in DNA: TGTGCCAGCAGCTATCATATTCCAGGGGTCTCAAATTCACCCCTCCACTTT. Encoded protein: CASSYHIPGVSNSPLHF.